This TCR beta chain was found in a study of T cell changes during pregnancy in multiple sclerosis. Concerning this clone: A junction boundary mismatches the germline segment, possibly from a read error.

CDR1 and CDR2 (germline): LGHNA, YNFKEQ. The CDR3 covers 12 residues. The assay was immunoSEQ multiplex PCR, and TCRdb's table has in-frame clones only and misses some. The sample shows about 120,000 clones, about 93% of them seen only once. Sequencing used peripheral blood, obtained before pregnancy. This receptor was taken from a female donor with multiple sclerosis, enrolled in a pregnancy study. The rearrangement joins TRBV4-2 to TRBJ2-7, with D maybe TRBD1 (6 bases). The DNA of the CDR3 is TGTGCCAGCAGCCAAGAGGGGCGAGTAGGGGGCTTC. It translates to CASSQEGRVGGF.